The 20 T cell receptor beta chains listed next were all sequenced from one sample in a study of CXCR3-negative and CXCR3-positive naive CD8 T cells. In preparing the TRB cDNA libraries, 5' RACE with UMI labels was used. Reprocessing the 5' RACE reads, TCRdb reports a single entry for every CDR3 protein and omits DNA. The listing contains 95,000 to 100,000 distinct CDR3 sequences. General study points: Relative to CXCR3-negative naive cells, CXCR3-positive naive cells had more hydrophobic TRB CDR3s.

The antigens of these receptors remain unknown. Sequencing input: naive CXCR3+ CD8+ T cells from blood. The subset: CD45RO-CCR7+CD27+CD95- naive CD8+ T cells expressing CXCR3 (TNR3+). All receptors come from a human donor in good health. Some clones in this sample may be carry-over from other donors' samples.

V is TRBV10-3 and J is TRBJ1-5. Germline V gene data show CDR1 as ENHRY and CDR2 as SYGVKD. The CDR3 is 15 residues long. This CDR3 is CATSRTQETNQPQHF.

The V call is TRBV5-5, the J call TRBJ2-5; TCRdb returns TRBD2, unconfirmable since there is no DNA. CDR3 size: 16 residues. In germline, CDR1 is SGHKS, CDR2 YYEKEE (reference sequence). The CDR3 reads CASSWGLRGAGETQYF.

The chain carries TRBV10-3 and TRBJ2-2; the TCRdb call, TRBD1, lacks DNA for checking. This CDR3 spans 13 amino acids. Germline V gene sequence: CDR1 ENHRY, CDR2 SYGVKD. The CDR3: CAIGQENTGELFF.

V and J are TRBV24-1 and TRBJ2-5; TCRdb reports TRBD1, a call that lacks DNA to check it against. This CDR3 spans 17 amino acids. Germline V gene data show CDR1 as KGHDR and CDR2 as SFDVKD. CDR3 region: CATSDLSEGGEGETQYF.

This chain joins TRBV29-1 and TRBJ2-5; the D call of TRBD2 rests on TCRdb alone, since no DNA is present to check it. CDR1 is SQVTM, CDR2 ANQGSEA, per germline. The CDR3 is 11 residues long. The CDR3 reads CSVDGRETQYF.

J is TRBJ1-4 and V is TRBV2; TCRdb's D call of TRBD1 is untestable without DNA. The CDR3 contains 14 residues. Germline V lookup: CDR1 SNHLY, CDR2 FYNNEI. The CDR3 sequence is CASSPPGANEKLFF. Complete variable domain (other parts from reference TRBV2 and TRBJ1-4): EPEVTQTPSHQVTQMGQEVILRCVPISNHLYFYWYRQILGQKVEFLVSFYNNEISEKSEIFDDQFSVERPDGSNFTLKIRSTKLEDSAMYFCASSPPGANEKLFFGSGTQLSVL.

The chain is built from TRBV29-1 and TRBJ2-7; there is no DNA to check the TCRdb D call of TRBD1. Germline V gene data show CDR1 as SQVTM and CDR2 as ANQGSEA. The CDR3 extends over 13 amino acids. The CDR3 loop reads CSVLVQGQYEQYF.

The V call is TRBV20-1, the J call TRBJ2-7; TCRdb reports TRBD2, a call that lacks DNA to check it against. CDR3 length: 11 residues. The germline gives CDR1 DFQATT, CDR2 SNEGSKA (reference sequence). This CDR3 is CSALFGPGQYF.

The chain combines TRBV29-1 with TRBJ2-7; TCRdb selects TRBD2, and the lack of DNA leaves this call unchecked. This CDR3 is built from 15 residues. Germline lookup yields CDR1 SQVTM and CDR2 ANQGSEA. The CDR3 region is CSVVGGLAVSYEQYF.

The V and J genes are TRBV4-1 and TRBJ1-1. CDR3 length equals 16 residues. Looked up from germline, CDR1 is MGHRA and CDR2 is YSYEKL. The CDR3 sequence is CASSQGQTVQNTEAFF.

The rearrangement uses TRBV28 and TRBJ1-1; TCRdb picks TRBD1, but there is no DNA to check that call. The germline V gene encodes CDR1 MDHEN and CDR2 SYDVKM. The CDR3 has 15 residues. The CDR3 is CASLWDRRVNTEAFF.

The chain uses TRBV7-7 and TRBJ2-1; TCRdb gives TRBD1 as the D gene, but with no DNA this cannot be confirmed. Germline CDR1 reads SSHAT; CDR2 reads FNYEAQ (reference sequence). This CDR3 is 18 amino acids long. CDR3 region: CASSPRQGKPKKGNEQFF.

The genes are TRBV14 and TRBJ1-4. This CDR3 contains 19 residues. Germline CDR1 reads SGHDN; CDR2 reads FVKESK. The CDR3 loop is CASSLKGSAGPATNEKLFF.

CDR3: CSVVAGGIEQYF. This chain joins TRBV29-1 and TRBJ2-7; the D call of TRBD2 rests on TCRdb alone, since no DNA is present to check it. Germline V gene data show CDR1 as SQVTM and CDR2 as ANQGSEA. The CDR3 sequence is 12 residues long.

The V and J genes are TRBV4-2 and TRBJ2-7; the D gene TCRdb calls, TRBD1, cannot be checked with no DNA. Germline CDR1 LGHNA, CDR2 YNFKEQ. The CDR3 spans 14 residues. This CDR3 is CASSSRTGDHEQYF.

The rearrangement uses TRBV5-1 and TRBJ2-7; TCRdb gives TRBD2 as the D gene, but with no DNA this cannot be confirmed. This CDR3 has 16 residues. Germline V gene lookup returns CDR1 SGHRS and CDR2 YFSETQ. The CDR3 loop reads CASSLHEAIAGYEQYF.

J is TRBJ2-1 and V is TRBV10-3; TCRdb's D gene call, TRBD1, goes unchecked for lack of DNA. CDR1 and CDR2 (germline): ENHRY, SYGVKD. This CDR3 is built from 13 residues. The CDR3 loop is CAITGTVDNEQFF.

The chain couples TRBV18 to TRBJ2-1. Germline CDR1 reads KGHSH; CDR2 reads LQKENI. CDR3 length: 16 amino acids. This CDR3 is CASSPPGHRLYNEQFF. The whole variable domain, filled in from reference TRBV18 and TRBJ2-1, reads NAGVMQNPRHLVRRRGQEARLRCSPMKGHSHVYWYRQLPEEGLKFMVYLQKENIIDESGMPKERFSAEFPKEGPSILRIQQVVRGDSAAYFCASSPPGHRLYNEQFFGPGTRLTVL.

V is TRBV7-2 and J is TRBJ2-7. Germline assignment: CDR1 SGHTA and CDR2 FQGNSA. The CDR3 spans 15 residues. This CDR3 reads CASSTPDRETYEQYF.

CDR3 in amino acids: CASDTNTEAFF. This chain links TRBV25-1 with TRBJ1-1. Germline assignment: CDR1 MGHDK and CDR2 SYGVNS. The CDR3 has 11 amino acids. The full variable domain, rest sourced from reference TRBV25-1 and TRBJ1-1, is EADIYQTPRYLVIGTGKKITLECSQTMGHDKMYWYQQDPGMELHLIHYSYGVNSTEKGDLSSESTVSRIRTEHFPLTLESARPSHTSQYLCASDTNTEAFFGQGTRLTVV.